This is a list of T cell receptor beta chains from one sample in a study of blood T cell repertoires in COVID-19. TCRdb keeps only in-frame clones here, not all; method: immunoSEQ multiplex PCR. This sample yields approximately 220,000 clones, of which nearly 90% are seen a single time; over 13% belongs to the top ten. Sequencing was carried out using PBMCs or T cells enriched from blood (not recorded which). These receptors came from a man aged 25 to 40 who had been exposed to COVID-19. Each CDR3 is given with its conserved first and last residue. A D gene is named only where the DNA matches it firmly. The size of a clone is reported for some rows only, either as once, few or many, or as a class for expanded clones.

>TRBV28|-|-|TRBJ1-4
TGTGCCAGCAGTTTAACTGGGAGAAATGAAAAACTGTTTTTT
CASSLTGRNEKLFF
>TRBV4-1|-|few|TRBJ2-7
TGCGCCAGCAGCCCCGGGACTGGATATGAAGAGCAGTACTTC
CASSPGTGYEEQYF
>TRBV18|-|once|TRBJ2-7
TGTGCCAGCTCACCCCAGGGTACAACCACCTACAAGCAGTACTTC
CASSPQGTTTYKQYF
>TRBV29-1|-|-|TRBJ1-4
TGCAGCGTTGCATTATGGAGGGACGGTAATGAAAAACTGTTTTTT
CSVALWRDGNEKLFF
>TRBV3-1/TRBV3-2|-|-|TRBJ2-3
TGTGCCAGCAGCCAAACTCATGGGGTAAATAGCGGAGATACGCAGTATTTT
CASSQTHGVNSGDTQYF
>TRBV6-5|-|-|TRBJ2-5
TGTGCCAGCAGTTACCGCTACGGGGAGACCCAGTACTTC
CASSYRYGETQYF
>TRBV18|TRBD2|-|TRBJ2-4
TGTGCCAGCTCACCAATCAACCGACTAGCGGTCCCCTCTGCTTGGTCTTTC
CASSPINRLAVPSAWSF
>TRBV9|TRBD1|once|TRBJ1-2
TGTGCCAGCAGCGCCAGAACAGGGGTTGTCTATGGCTACACCTTC
CASSARTGVVYGYTF
>TRBV11-2|TRBD2|-|TRBJ2-3
TGTGCCAGCAGTCCGGAGGGGTTACTAGCGGGGACCACAGATACGCAGTATTTT
CASSPEGLLAGTTDTQYF
>TRBV6-5|-|once|TRBJ1-5
TGTGCCAGCAGTTCCGGAGGGCCCCAGCATTTT
CASSSGGPQHF